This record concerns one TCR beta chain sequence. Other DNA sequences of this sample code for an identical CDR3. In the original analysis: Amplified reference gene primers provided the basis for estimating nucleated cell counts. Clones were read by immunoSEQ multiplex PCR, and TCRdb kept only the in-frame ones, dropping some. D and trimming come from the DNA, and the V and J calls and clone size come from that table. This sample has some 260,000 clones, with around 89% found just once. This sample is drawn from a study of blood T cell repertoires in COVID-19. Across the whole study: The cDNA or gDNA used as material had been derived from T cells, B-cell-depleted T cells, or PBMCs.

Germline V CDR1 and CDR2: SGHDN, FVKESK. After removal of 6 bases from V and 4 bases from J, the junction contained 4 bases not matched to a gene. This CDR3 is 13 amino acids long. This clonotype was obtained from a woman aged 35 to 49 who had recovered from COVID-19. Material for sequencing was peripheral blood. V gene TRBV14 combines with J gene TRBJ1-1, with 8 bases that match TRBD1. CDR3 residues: CASSLTGGTEAFF. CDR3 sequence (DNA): TGTGCCAGCAGTCTCACAGGGGGCACTGAAGCTTTCTTT.